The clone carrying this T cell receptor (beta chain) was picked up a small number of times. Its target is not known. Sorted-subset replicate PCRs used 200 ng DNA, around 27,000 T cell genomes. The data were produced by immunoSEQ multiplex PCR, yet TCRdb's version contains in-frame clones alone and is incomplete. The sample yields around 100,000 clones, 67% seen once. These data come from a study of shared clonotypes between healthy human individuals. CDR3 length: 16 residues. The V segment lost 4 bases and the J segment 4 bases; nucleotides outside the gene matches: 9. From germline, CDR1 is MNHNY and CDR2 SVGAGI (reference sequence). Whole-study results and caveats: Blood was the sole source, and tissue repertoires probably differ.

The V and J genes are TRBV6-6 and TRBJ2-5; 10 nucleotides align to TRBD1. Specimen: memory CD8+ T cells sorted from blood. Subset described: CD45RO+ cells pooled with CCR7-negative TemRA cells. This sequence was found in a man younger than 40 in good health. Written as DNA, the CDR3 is TGTGCCAGCAGTTTCCCGGAGACAGGGGGCTTAGAGACCCAGTACTTC. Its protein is CASSFPETGGLETQYF.